The 8 T cell receptor beta chains listed next were all sequenced from one sample in a study of CD4 and CD8 cells across lung adenocarcinoma regions. TCRdb itself ran the PCR reads through MiXCR, one entry per CDR3 protein. Seen here are over 15,000 distinct CDR3 sequences, 50% observed once, and the top ten hold about a third. The sample comprised CD8+ T cells from the margin of a lung tumor. These receptors all come from a male donor with lung adenocarcinoma. The CD4 and CD8 labels of this study may be unreliable.

V gene TRBV4-2 combines with J gene TRBJ2-5; a weak D match, TRBD2 (6 bases). The V end lost 4 bases, the J end lost 1 base, and 13 bases lay between the germline ends. CDR1 LGHNA and CDR2 YNFKEQ come from the germline V gene. The CDR3 sequence is 15 residues long. The DNA for the CDR3 is TGTGCCAGCAGCCTTAGCGGAGGTACCCAAGAGACCCAGTACTTC. This codes for CASSLSGGTQETQYF.

A remark on this clonotype: A read error may be the cause here, since a much bigger clone is one base away. The chain recombines TRBV14 with TRBJ2-4; no firm D call. V was pared by 4 bases and J by 13 bases, with 17 bases between. The germline V gene has CDR1 SGHDN and CDR2 FVKESK. The CDR3 totals 13 residues. CDR3 residues: CASSPLTLNEQYF. CDR3 nucleotides: TGTGCCAGCAGCCCCCTGACTCTCAATGAGCAGTACTTC. Full variable domain (outside the CDR3, taken from reference TRBV14 and TRBJ2-4): EAGVTQFPSHSVIEKGQTVTLRCDPISGHDNLYWYRRVMGKEIKFLLHFVKESKQDESGMPNNRFLAERTGGTYSTLKVQPAELEDSGVYFCASSPLTLNEQYFGAGTRLSVL.

The gene calls are TRBV6-1 and TRBJ2-5; 12 bases are a match to TRBD2. V was pared by 2 bases and J by 5 bases, with 9 bases of the junction left unmatched. CDR1 is MNHNS and CDR2 is SASEGT in the germline V gene. CDR3 length: 17 amino acids. The CDR3 spells CASSEPGLAGNRETQYF. CDR3 sequence (DNA): TGTGCCAGCAGTGAACCCGGACTAGCGGGAAACAGGGAGACCCAGTACTTC.

In its sample, this clonotype ranks as medium-sized. The genes are TRBV6-1 and TRBJ1-1; D call uncertain. The CDR3 has 14 residues. The germline CDR1 and CDR2 sequences are MNHNS and SASEGT. V shed 2 bases and J shed 1 base, with 8 bases lying between them. CDR3 loop: CASSEYTKNTEAFF. DNA of the CDR3: TGTGCCAGCAGTGAATACACTAAGAACACTGAAGCTTTCTTT.

As regards this clonotype: Without the conserved terminal phenylalanine or tryptophan, this CDR3 likely stems from a read error. The DNA is left out, because the CDR3 cannot be placed on it with certainty; the CDR3 is given as TCRdb lists it. The chain carries TRBV10-2 and TRBJ2-3; the DNA was not compared with TRBD2, the D call given in the table. Germline V gene sequence: CDR1 WSHSY, CDR2 SAAADI. The CDR3 length is 15 residues, termini included. Here the CDR3 reads CASSERDGRPTSSTS.

This clonotype was detected many times. The chain couples TRBV7-3 to TRBJ2-1; TRBD2 is a possible D gene (5 bases). V was pared by 3 bases and J by 0 bases, with 12 bases between. CDR1 is SGHTA, CDR2 FQGTGA, per germline. The CDR3 covers 16 residues. The CDR3 DNA follows: TGTGCCAGCAGCTTTACAGCGGTCAGCTCCTACAATGAGCAGTTCTTC. Translation gives CASSFTAVSSYNEQFF.

The chain uses TRBV3-1 and TRBJ1-4; D call uncertain. CDR1 LGHDT and CDR2 YNNKEL come from the germline V gene (reference sequence). V lost 0 bases and J 4 bases, leaving 3 bases between the germline ends. The CDR3 covers 13 residues. The CDR3 loop is CASSQDINEKLFF. CDR3 in DNA: TGTGCCAGCAGCCAAGATATTAATGAAAAACTGTTTTTT.

This clonotype counts as medium-sized (0.01 to 0.1%). The gene calls are TRBV27 and TRBJ2-1, with 12 nucleotides matching TRBD2. J lost 2 bases, V lost 3 bases, and 5 bases had no gene match. Germline V gene data show CDR1 as MNHEY and CDR2 as SMNVEV (reference sequence). The CDR3 runs to 17 residues. The CDR3 nucleotides read TGTGCCAGCAGTTTGGAGACTAGCGGGAGTACCTACAATGAGCAGTTCTTC. Its translation is CASSLETSGSTYNEQFF.